Each of the 30 T cell receptor beta chains below was sequenced from the same sample in a study of OX40 agonist ivuxolimab in advanced cancers. Using immunoSEQ multiplex PCR, the repertoire was profiled, and TCRdb retains in-frame clones only, with some absent. The sample holds about 71,000 clones, just under 95% seen once. The source was CD4+ or CD8+ T cells sorted from blood, collected in a trial of the OX40 agonist ivuxolimab. Receptor source: an adult with an advanced solid tumor such as melanoma, head and neck, liver or kidney cancer.

J is TRBJ2-4 and V is TRBV7-8; 7 bases map to TRBD1. The CDR3 spans 16 residues. The germline V gene has CDR1 SGHVS and CDR2 FQNEAQ. Unmatched junction bases numbered 7, after V lost 3 bases and J lost 2 bases. CDR3 in amino acids: CASSFATGVSKNIQYF. The CDR3 DNA sequence: TGTGCCAGCAGCTTCGCTACAGGGGTTTCCAAAAACATTCAGTACTTC.

As concerns this clone: In the same sample, other DNA sequences code for this CDR3. The V gene is TRBV7-6, the J gene TRBJ2-3; 10 bases agree with TRBD2. The CDR3 contains 16 residues. Germline CDR1 SGHVS, CDR2 FNYEAQ. Trimming cost V 4 bases and J 0 bases; bases outside gene matches: 4. The CDR3 sequence is CASSSLAGGSTDTQYF. CDR3 sequence (DNA): TGTGCCAGCAGCTCCTTAGCGGGGGGCAGCACAGATACGCAGTATTTT.

The V call is TRBV7-9, the J call TRBJ2-5, with a tentative D call TRBD2 (6 bases). The ends were cut back, 5 bases at V and 2 bases at J, with 12 bases in the middle. In germline, CDR1 is SEHNR, CDR2 FQNEAQ (reference sequence). The CDR3 runs 14 residues. The CDR3 sequence is CASSPGLKQETQYF. The CDR3 DNA follows: TGTGCCAGCAGCCCCGGACTAAAACAAGAGACCCAGTACTTC. The whole variable domain, remainder taken from reference TRBV7-9 and TRBJ2-5, is DTGVSQNPRHKITKRGQNVTFRCDPISEHNRLYWYRQTLGQGPEFLTYFQNEAQLEKSRLLSDRFSAERPKGSFSTLEIQRTEQGDSAMYLCASSPGLKQETQYFGPGTRLLVL.

This CDR3 is CASSTTQRESSYNEQFF. The CDR3 region has the DNA TGTGCCAGTAGTACAACCCAGCGGGAGAGCTCCTACAATGAGCAGTTCTTC. This chain links TRBV19 with TRBJ2-1, with 8 nucleotides matching TRBD2. After removal of 4 bases from V and 0 bases from J, the junction contained 8 bases not matched to a gene. The germline V gene encodes CDR1 LNHDA and CDR2 SQIVND (reference sequence). The CDR3 spans 17 residues. Supplemented by reference TRBV19 and TRBJ2-1, the full variable domain reads DGGITQSPKYLFRKEGQNVTLSCEQNLNHDAMYWYRQDPGQGLRLIYYSQIVNDFQKGDIAEGYSVSREKKESFPLTVTSAQKNPTAFYLCASSTTQRESSYNEQFFGPGTRLTVL.

The chain combines TRBV7-2 with TRBJ2-5; D is ambiguous. This CDR3 comprises 15 residues. CDR1 and CDR2 (germline): SGHTA, FQGNSA. Trimming took off 1 base at V and 7 bases at J, with 16 bases between the two ends. The DNA of the CDR3 is TGTGCCAGCAGCTTAGACGCCCTAGGAGTCGGGACCCAGTACTTC. Translated: CASSLDALGVGTQYF.

This chain connects TRBV27 to TRBJ1-1; tentatively, D is TRBD1 (6 bases). This CDR3 region has 13 residues. CDR1 and CDR2 (germline): MNHEY, SMNVEV (reference sequence). The V end lost 6 bases, the J end lost 1 base, and 9 bases lay between the germline ends. CDR3 coding DNA: TGTGCCAGCAGCTTGACAGGGAACACTGAAGCTTTCTTT. Its protein product is CASSLTGNTEAFF.

The chain combines TRBV5-1 with TRBJ2-3; no clear D gene. Germline V gene sequence: CDR1 SGHRS, CDR2 YFSETQ. The CDR3 totals 16 residues. V shed 0 bases and J shed 0 bases, with 11 bases lying between them. The CDR3 region is CASSLAAETSTDTQYF. DNA for the CDR3: TGCGCCAGCAGCTTGGCGGCGGAAACTAGCACAGATACGCAGTATTTT.

The rearrangement joins TRBV7-8 to TRBJ2-7, with a weak D call TRBD1 (6 bases). The CDR3 sequence is 16 residues long. V was clipped by 5 bases and J by 0 bases, with 17 bases between them. Germline values: CDR1 SGHVS, CDR2 FQNEAQ. The CDR3 protein is CASSTHGQRSSYEQYF. The CDR3 bases are TGTGCCAGCAGCACCCACGGACAGAGGAGCTCCTACGAGCAGTACTTC.

The chain employs TRBV10-3 and TRBJ1-3; D might be TRBD1 (5 bases). V lost 6 bases and J 8 bases, leaving 17 bases between the germline ends. CDR3 length: 14 residues. Looked up from germline, CDR1 is ENHRY and CDR2 is SYGVKD. CDR3 residues: CAIRDTPLRDTIYF. The CDR3 DNA reads TGTGCCATCAGGGACACCCCTCTCCGGGACACCATATATTTT.

The chain uses TRBV7-9 and TRBJ2-7; the D gene is possibly TRBD1 (6 bases). The CDR3 is 15 amino acids. V lost 5 bases to trimming and J lost 2 bases, with 16 bases between them. In germline, CDR1 is SEHNR, CDR2 FQNEAQ (reference sequence). CDR3 region: CASSPPGAITYEQYF. The CDR3 nucleotides are TGTGCCAGCAGCCCCCCAGGGGCGATTACCTACGAGCAGTACTTC.

V usage is TRBV4-1 and J usage is TRBJ2-7, with 10 bases aligning to TRBD1. The CDR3 is 15 amino acids. Germline V gene data show CDR1 as MGHRA and CDR2 as YSYEKL. V was pared by 4 bases and J by 4 bases, with 7 bases of the junction left unmatched. CDR3 DNA sequence: TGCGCCAGCAGCCCCGGGGACAGGGGACTTTACGAGCAGTACTTC. Amino acid sequence: CASSPGDRGLYEQYF.

This clone occurred once. J is TRBJ2-5 and V is TRBV7-9; no clear D. Trimming stripped 4 bases from V and 0 bases from J, with 9 bases between. The length of the CDR3 is 14 residues. Germline assignment: CDR1 SEHNR and CDR2 FQNEAQ (reference sequence). The CDR3 DNA follows: TGTGCCAGCAGCTGGCGTCCGAACCAAGAGACCCAGTACTTC. This translates into CASSWRPNQETQYF.

The rearrangement links TRBV2 to TRBJ2-7; possible D gene TRBD2, 6 bases. The V gene lost 4 bases and the J gene lost 0 bases, with 13 bases spanning the gap. The germline CDR1 and CDR2 sequences are SNHLY and FYNNEI. The CDR3 length is 15 residues. CDR3 in DNA: TGTGCCAGCAGTGGGGACTTCCCAATCTCCTACGAGCAGTACTTC. Amino acid sequence: CASSGDFPISYEQYF.

The CDR3 nucleotides read TGCGCCAGCAGCAAAGGGGTTTATGACACTGAAGCTTTCTTT. Its translation: CASSKGVYDTEAFF. The chain joins TRBV4-3 to TRBJ1-1; D is possibly TRBD1 (5 bases). In germline, CDR1 is LGHNA, CDR2 YSLEER. Trimming pared 5 bases from V and 3 bases from J, leaving 13 bases between. CDR3 size: 14 residues.

The chain joins TRBV27 to TRBJ2-1; D might be TRBD1 or TRBD2, each matching 5 bases. Germline V lookup: CDR1 MNHEY, CDR2 SMNVEV (reference sequence). The CDR3 is 15 amino acids. V lost 5 bases, J lost 2 bases, and 13 bases lay in between. For the CDR3, the DNA is TGTGCCAGCAGTGGGGGTCTTGCTACCTACAATGAGCAGTTCTTC. Its protein product is CASSGGLATYNEQFF.

The CDR3 nucleotides read TGTGCCAGCAGCCTAGACAGGGGAACGGTTCAGGCCGGGGAGCTGTTTTTT. Residues: CASSLDRGTVQAGELFF. The chain combines TRBV7-3 with TRBJ2-2, with TRBD1 matching 8 bases. Germline CDR1 is SGHTA and CDR2 is FQGTGA. With V trimmed by 5 bases and J by 6 bases, 14 bases remained unmatched. This CDR3 is 17 amino acids long.

For the CDR3, the DNA is TGTGCCAGCAGCGCCCCGGGGCCCCCGGCCCCAGATACGCAGTATTTT. Amino acids: CASSAPGPPAPDTQYF. The chain has TRBV5-4 and TRBJ2-3; D tentatively fits TRBD1 or TRBD2 (5 bases each). V was pared by 4 bases and J by 4 bases, with 19 bases between. Germline CDR1 and CDR2: SGHNT and YYREEE (reference sequence). The CDR3 covers 16 residues. The whole variable domain, filled in from reference TRBV5-4 and TRBJ2-3, reads ETGVTQSPTHLIKTRGQQVTLRCSSQSGHNTVSWYQQALGQGPQFIFQYYREEENGRGNFPPRFSGLQFPNYSSELNVNALELDDSALYLCASSAPGPPAPDTQYFGPGTRLTVL.

This CDR3 is CASSQGASGGAGYGYTF. The CDR3 bases are TGTGCCAGCAGCCAAGGGGCTTCAGGGGGCGCTGGTTATGGCTACACCTTC. The chain is built from TRBV4-2 and TRBJ1-2; 8 positions agree with TRBD1. CDR1 and CDR2 (germline): LGHNA, YNFKEQ. The J segment lost 5 bases and the V segment lost 1 base, leaving 12 bases of the junction unmatched. CDR3 length: 17 residues.

The chain links TRBV19 to TRBJ1-5; no clear D. Germline CDR1 is LNHDA and CDR2 is SQIVND (reference sequence). The V and J ends lost 2 bases and 0 bases respectively, with 11 bases between them. CDR3 length: 16 residues. The CDR3 DNA reads as TGTGCCAGTAGTATAACCCCGACCTATAGCAATCAGCCCCAGCATTTT. Protein product: CASSITPTYSNQPQHF. Together with reference TRBV19 and TRBJ1-5, the CDR3 gives the full variable domain: DGGITQSPKYLFRKEGQNVTLSCEQNLNHDAMYWYRQDPGQGLRLIYYSQIVNDFQKGDIAEGYSVSREKKESFPLTVTSAQKNPTAFYLCASSITPTYSNQPQHFGDGTRLSIL.

The rearrangement uses TRBV27 and TRBJ1-1; a weak D match, TRBD1 (6 bases). Trimming shortened V by 5 bases and J by 7 bases, and 17 bases separated the two germline ends. This CDR3 is 14 amino acids long. Germline V CDR1 and CDR2: MNHEY, SMNVEV (reference sequence). Here the CDR3 DNA reads TGTGCCAGCAGTCTAAAGGGGGGTAGAGGTGAAGCTTTCTTT. Translated, it gives CASSLKGGRGEAFF.

The V gene is TRBV12-5, the J gene TRBJ2-3, with 12 bases fitting TRBD2. J lost 0 bases, V lost 4 bases, and 8 bases had no gene match. Germline-derived CDR1 and CDR2 are LGHNT and FRNRAP. The CDR3 is 18 amino acids. CDR3 sequence reads: CASGSLAGGRISTDTQYF. The CDR3 nucleotides are TGTGCTAGTGGTTCACTAGCGGGGGGAAGGATAAGCACAGATACGCAGTATTTT.

V gene TRBV19 combines with J gene TRBJ2-7; 9 nucleotides match TRBD1. The CDR3 loop spans 15 amino acids. The germline CDR1 and CDR2 sequences are LNHDA and SQIVND (reference sequence). Germline trimming cut 7 bases from V and 7 bases from J; bases unmatched to any gene: 14. The CDR3 DNA follows: TGTGCCAGTACCGTCGCGTCGGGACAGGGAAGAGAGCAGTACTTC. Amino acid sequence: CASTVASGQGREQYF.

The chain uses TRBV5-1 and TRBJ2-4, with 8 bases matching TRBD1. The length of the CDR3 is 16 residues. CDR1 SGHRS and CDR2 YFSETQ come from the germline V gene. Trimming at V came to 3 bases and at J to 6 bases, leaving 11 bases not matched to a gene. The CDR3 coding sequence is TGCGCCAGCAGCTCACCGGACAGGGAAAGGGGAAACATTCAGTACTTC. It is translated as CASSSPDRERGNIQYF. The full variable domain, its missing parts supplied by reference TRBV5-1 and TRBJ2-4, is KAGVTQTPRYLIKTRGQQVTLSCSPISGHRSVSWYQQTPGQGLQFLFEYFSETQRNKGNFPGRFSGRQFSNSRSEMNVSTLELGDSALYLCASSSPDRERGNIQYFGAGTRLSVL.

This clone occurred once. The chain joins TRBV7-2 to TRBJ2-1; TRBD2 matches at 16 bases. The junction had 9 bases not matched to a gene; V was cut back by 4 bases and J by 3 bases. Germline CDR1 and CDR2: SGHTA and FQGNSA. There are 19 residues in the CDR3. The CDR3 spells CASSYPGTSGRANYNEQFF. CDR3 coding DNA: TGTGCCAGCAGCTACCCCGGGACTAGCGGGAGGGCCAACTACAATGAGCAGTTCTTC. The full variable domain, completed using reference TRBV7-2 and TRBJ2-1, is GAGVSQSPSNKVTEKGKDVELRCDPISGHTALYWYRQSLGQGLEFLIYFQGNSAPDKSGLPSDRFSAERTGGSVSTLTIQRTQQEDSAVYLCASSYPGTSGRANYNEQFFGPGTRLTVL.

The rearrangement joins TRBV13 to TRBJ1-1; 7 positions agree with TRBD1. The CDR3 contains 12 residues. V gave up 8 bases and J gave up 4 bases; unmatched junction bases: 4. Germline V gives CDR1 PRHDT, CDR2 FYEKMQ (reference sequence). CDR3 coding DNA: TGTGCCAGCCACGCAGGGGGCACTGAAGCTTTCTTT. Its translation is CASHAGGTEAFF.

CDR3 DNA sequence: TGTGCCTGGAGTGTGGGGACTACTGTAGCCAAAAACATTCAGTACTTC. This sequence encodes CAWSVGTTVAKNIQYF. This chain joins TRBV30 and TRBJ2-4, with 7 bases that match TRBD2. The CDR3 has 16 residues. Germline CDR1 is GTSNPN and CDR2 is SVGIG (reference sequence). J was trimmed by 0 bases and V by 0 bases; bases with no gene match: 5.

The chain is built from TRBV9 and TRBJ2-5; D assignment may be TRBD1 or TRBD2 (5 bases each). V shed 3 bases and J shed 5 bases, with 20 bases lying between them. Germline CDR1 is SGDLS and CDR2 is YYNGEE. This CDR3 spans 16 amino acids. CDR3 amino acids: CASSEFGASSWETQYF. The CDR3 DNA reads as TGTGCCAGCAGCGAATTCGGGGCTAGCTCTTGGGAGACCCAGTACTTC.

The chain has TRBV4-3 and TRBJ2-7; D is unresolved. Germline V gene data show CDR1 as LGHNA and CDR2 as YSLEER. This CDR3 has 15 amino acids. The V end lost 3 bases, the J end lost 1 base, and 13 bases lay between the germline ends. This CDR3 is CASSQDHAVSYEQYF. CDR3 DNA sequence: TGCGCCAGCAGCCAGGACCATGCGGTGTCCTACGAGCAGTACTTC.

V and J are TRBV7-9 and TRBJ2-7; D is possibly TRBD1 (6 bases). CDR1 SEHNR and CDR2 FQNEAQ come from the germline V gene (reference sequence). CDR3 length: 13 amino acids. V lost 4 bases and J 3 bases, leaving 10 bases between the germline ends. The CDR3 spells CASSYTGYYEQYF. The CDR3 region has the DNA TGTGCCAGCAGCTACACAGGGTACTACGAGCAGTACTTC. The full variable domain, its missing parts supplied by reference TRBV7-9 and TRBJ2-7, is DTGVSQNPRHKITKRGQNVTFRCDPISEHNRLYWYRQTLGQGPEFLTYFQNEAQLEKSRLLSDRFSAERPKGSFSTLEIQRTEQGDSAMYLCASSYTGYYEQYFGPGTRLTVT.

The chain combines TRBV27 with TRBJ1-6; 9 positions agree with TRBD1. CDR3 length equals 15 residues. The V gene end was trimmed by 5 bases and the J gene end by 11 bases; junction bases not matched to a gene: 10. Germline V gene sequence: CDR1 MNHEY, CDR2 SMNVEV (reference sequence). The CDR3 nucleotides are TGTGCCAGCAGTGCGTCCGGGACAGGGATTCCACCCCTCCACTTT. It yields the protein CASSASGTGIPPLHF.